This record looks at one T cell receptor (beta chain) sequence and its context. Its antigen is unknown. No base quality information exists; no much larger clone differs at one position. TCRbeta CDR3 regions were amplified from genomic DNA by means of the immunoSEQ Assay, a bias-controlled multiplex PCR. Regarding the original processing steps: The number of nucleated cells in each sample was estimated by amplification of reference gene primers within the assay. To quantify the absolute abundance of each unique TCRbeta CDR3 rearrangement, sequence reads were collapsed and filtered. Productive Simpson clonality was computed per sample as the square root of Simpson's diversity index over productive rearrangements. In TCRdb, the immuneACCESS table is reduced to in-frame sequences with V and J assigned. These tables do not hold every clone; where another copy was compared, an unresolved V gene accounts for under half, and the others remain unexplained. Clone size and the V and J calls come from that table; the DNA yielded D and trimming. Present in this sample are roughly 150,000 clones, around four fifths of which were seen just once. Of the sample, around 8% falls within the top ten clones.

One collaborating source in Seattle enrolled patients during active infection and followed them longitudinally through the course of disease. The collaborating institutions used their own protocols to collect whole blood in K2EDTA tubes. Collaborator samples were shipped for TCRbeta analysis as frozen whole blood, isolated PBMCs, or DNA extracted from either sample type. CDR1 and CDR2 (SGDLS, YYNGEE) derive from the germline V gene. Taken from cysteine to phenylalanine, the CDR3 has 15 residues. Only the CDR3 part of the read is kept: 45 bases, read in frame from the first base. V lost 4 bases and J lost 7 bases; the stretch between them is 20 bases long. This sample was taken from a study of blood T cell repertoires in COVID-19 (dated by TCRdb to between 2020 and 2021). Describing the broader study: Samples covering the acute and convalescent phases of COVID-19 were provided by collaborators in the United States, Italy and Spain. The material from the prospective study consisted of cDNA or gDNA derived from T cells, B-cell-depleted T cells, or PBMCs. Subjects who had been exposed to COVID-19, were actively infected with it, or had recovered from it provided the deeply sampled blood TCRbeta repertoires that made up the dataset. The repertoires were released in a freely available public database meant as a resource for research on the immune response to SARS-CoV-2. Samples were obtained from the ongoing ImmuneRACE study (first 160 participants) and from 1,254 subjects provided by 6 global collaborators. The sample metadata nearly always contained a de-identified subject ID, COVID-19 status, age in years and sex. Where available, HLA class I and class II types were taken from metadata supplied by the sample provider and were not determined by assay-based typing. What the work shows at the level of the full study, not this receptor alone: The amount of clinical and demographic metadata varied by source and participant and was provided uncurated.

Specimen: peripheral blood. The V gene is TRBV9 and the J gene is TRBJ1-2, and TRBD1 may be the D gene, going by 6 matching bases. The receptor was isolated from a woman older than 75 with COVID-19, enrolled during active disease. The CDR3 sequence is CASSPHRRGNGGYTF. The nucleotides are TGTGCCAGCAGCCCGCACCGCAGGGGTAATGGTGGCTACACCTTC.